This T cell receptor (beta chain) appears in the sequencing data of a study of identical twins (dated by TCRdb to about 2016). Regarding the study in general: The study deep-sequenced TCR alpha and beta repertoires from monozygotic twins, unrelated adults of various ages and cord blood to test whether fetal clonotypes persist. To rule out contamination, the twin experiments were replicated at different times with different library preparation protocols. Overall study results and their limits: Recombination models systematically underestimated out-of-frame TCR alpha sharing in monozygotic twins but agreed with sharing between unrelated individuals. In beta out-of-frame sequences, excess twin sharing was weaker, because having fewer shared sequences lowered the signal-to-noise ratio. Invariant T cells such as MAIT and iNKT could partly confound zero-insertion analyses, though diverse VJ usage argued against this for most clonotypes. Abundant cord blood beta clonotypes had fewer insertions, young adult naive repertoires showed a similar but weaker trend, and memory repertoires showed no such trend. Because the same donors could not be followed over many years, conclusions were based on cross-sectional statistical analysis. Compared with coincidental sharing between unrelated individuals, out-of-frame TCR alpha sequences shared between twins had an excess of sequences with low generation probability.

Sequences SGHTA (CDR1) and FQGNSA (CDR2) are obtained from the germline V gene. Including the terminal cysteine and phenylalanine, the CDR3 comprises 11 residues. Only CDR3 DNA is held: 33 bases, read in frame from base 1. V is clipped by 2 bases and J by 6 bases, and the sequence between their germline boundaries is 5 bases long. To note about this clonotype: The target of this receptor is not known. Per-base quality was not reported, and no clone a single base away is much larger than it.

Every donor was a healthy Caucasian. Three pairs of female monozygotic twins, all aged 18 to 29 years, were included in the twin cohort. Miltenyi CD45RO+ enrichment and human naive T-cell isolation kits were used to isolate memory (CD45RO+) and naive T cells from PBMC. Libraries were built with 5' RACE. These reads were obtained on an Illumina HiSeq 2000. A universal primer binding site was added through template switching, and the final cDNA carried a unique molecular identifier so that TCR cDNA molecules could be counted accurately. Specific primers in the conserved constant-segment region were used to synthesize first-strand cDNA for the TCR alpha and beta chains. To control for contamination, each cDNA library was double barcoded with a SMART-Mk sample barcode plus Illumina barcodes. Two successive PCR steps introduced TruSeq adapter sequences along with Illumina sample barcodes. The Illumina HiSeq platform was used with custom primers to sequence TCR alpha and beta cDNA libraries. The source study handled its data this way. MiGEC was used to process raw reads and extract unique molecular identifiers, and MiXCR was used to find CDR3 positions. For each individual, recombination models were inferred using an EM algorithm with the repgenHMM and IGoR tools. Shared clonotypes were analyzed with the tcR package in R, and sharing was normalized by the product of cloneset sizes. To study raw recombination free of thymic and clonal selection effects, out-of-frame nonproductive sequences were analyzed. In TCRdb, the public reads were trimmed at Q25 with fastp and aligned with MiXCR, with productive beta chains retained. Rows matching on CDR3 protein sequence are summarized as one entry with the most common DNA and genes. TCRdb, rather than the study authors, made the V and J calls. This sample gives about 280,000 distinct CDR3 sequences in total; under 9% of them show up just once. The ten biggest clones cover roughly 2.1% of the sample.

This sample also belongs to another study, concerning yellow fever vaccine responses in identical twins. That second report states: The T cell response to vaccination in identical twins was reported by the authors to appear partly convergent and partly personalized. In identical twins, the study followed T cell clones that responded to the vaccine with precision.

The material sequenced was memory (CD45RO+) T cells sorted from blood. The sample's cell subset or site label, in plain terms: CD45RO+ enriched T cells. The chain is encoded by TRBV7-2 joined to TRBJ2-7; no confident D gene assignment can be made. The sequence was collected from a young woman in good health. CDR3 protein: CASSLSSEQYF. The bases are TGTGCCAGCAGCTTATCGTCCGAGCAGTACTTC.